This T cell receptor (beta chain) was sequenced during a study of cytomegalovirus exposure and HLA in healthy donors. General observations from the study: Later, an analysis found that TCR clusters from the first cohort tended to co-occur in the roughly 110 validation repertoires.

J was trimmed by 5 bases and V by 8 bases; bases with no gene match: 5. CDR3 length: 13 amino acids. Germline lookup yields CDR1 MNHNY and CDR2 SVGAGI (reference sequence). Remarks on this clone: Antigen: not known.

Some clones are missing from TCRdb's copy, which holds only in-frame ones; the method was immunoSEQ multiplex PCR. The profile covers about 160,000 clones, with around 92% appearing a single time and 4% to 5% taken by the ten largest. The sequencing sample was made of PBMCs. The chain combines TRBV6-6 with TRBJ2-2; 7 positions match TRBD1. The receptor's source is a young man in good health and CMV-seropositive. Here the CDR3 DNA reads TGTGCCAGCGGGCAGGGGGTTACCGGGGAGCTGTTTTTT. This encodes CASGQGVTGELFF.